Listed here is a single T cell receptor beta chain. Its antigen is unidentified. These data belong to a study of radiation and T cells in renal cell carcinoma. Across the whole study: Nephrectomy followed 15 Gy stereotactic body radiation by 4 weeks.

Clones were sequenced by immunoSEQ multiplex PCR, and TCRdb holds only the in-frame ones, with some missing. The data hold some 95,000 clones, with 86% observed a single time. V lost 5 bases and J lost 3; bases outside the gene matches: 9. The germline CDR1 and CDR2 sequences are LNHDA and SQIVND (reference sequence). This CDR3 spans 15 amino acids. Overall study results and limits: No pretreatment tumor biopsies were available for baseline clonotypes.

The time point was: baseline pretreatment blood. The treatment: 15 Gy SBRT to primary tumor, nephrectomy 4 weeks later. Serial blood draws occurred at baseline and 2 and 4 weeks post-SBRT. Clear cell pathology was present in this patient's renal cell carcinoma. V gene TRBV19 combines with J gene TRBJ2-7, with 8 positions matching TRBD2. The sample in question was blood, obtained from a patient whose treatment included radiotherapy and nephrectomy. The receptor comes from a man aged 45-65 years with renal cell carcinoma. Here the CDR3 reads CASSVKAGENYEQYF. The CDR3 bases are TGTGCCAGTAGTGTTAAAGCGGGAGAGAACTACGAGCAGTACTTC.